This T cell receptor (beta chain) was obtained from a study of identical twins. Donors uniformly comprised healthy Caucasians. Addition of a universal primer site occurred through template switching, and cDNA carried unique molecular identifiers. A single record per CDR3 protein comes from TCRdb applying MiXCR to the 5' RACE reads. The repertoire includes 400,000 to 500,000 distinct CDR3 sequences, about a fifth of them detected once, and less than 15% sits in the top ten. There are many counts of this clonotype. V was trimmed by 1 base and J by 5 bases, leaving 13 bases between them. CDR3 length equals 15 residues.

This rearrangement joins TRBV12-3 or TRBV12-4 to TRBJ2-3, with D unclear. The clonotype was recovered from a man aged 45-65 years in good health. The sample consisted of naive T cells sorted from blood. The CDR3, as DNA: TGTGCCAGCAGTTTAGGCCTCCACCTCGGAGATACGCAGTATTTT. This codes for CASSLGLHLGDTQYF.